The 20 T cell receptor beta chains listed next were all sequenced from one sample in a study of HIV-infected patients and healthy controls. All unsorted peripheral T cells were captured because whole blood was used without fractionation. Alpha and beta constant-region primers primed reverse transcription of about 470 ng RNA. Using multiplexing indices, alpha and beta chain libraries were generated apart by chain-specific third strand synthesis. TCRdb reprocessed the 5' RACE reads via MiXCR and lists one record per CDR3 protein. Of approximately 10,000 distinct CDR3 sequences in the sample, 8% were seen once. The sequencing input was blood. The origin of the receptors is an adult in good health.

This clonotype is termed medium-sized. The genes are TRBV7-2 and TRBJ1-2, with D possibly matching TRBD1 (6 bases). V was cut by 5 bases and J by 2 bases, with 15 bases left in between. The CDR3 runs 15 residues. Germline V lookup: CDR1 SGHTA, CDR2 FQGNSA. For the CDR3, the DNA is TGTGCCAGCAGCCCCAGAATAACAGGGAACTATGGCTACACCTTC. Its protein is CASSPRITGNYGYTF.

This clonotype was seen at least ten times. CDR3 sequence: CASSALGIQYF. CDR3 sequence (DNA): TGTGCCAGCAGTGCACTAGGCATTCAGTACTTC. The rearrangement uses TRBV2 and TRBJ2-4, with TRBD2 as a possible D gene (5 bases). Germline loops: CDR1 SNHLY, CDR2 FYNNEI. V lost 4 bases, J lost 9 bases, and 7 bases lay in between. The CDR3 has 11 residues.

This clonotype is medium-sized by share. The V and J genes are TRBV20-1 and TRBJ2-1, with 7 bases identical to TRBD2. The CDR3 is 12 amino acids. Trimming took 3 bases from V and 6 from J; bases not matched to a gene: 2. The germline CDR1 and CDR2 sequences are DFQATT and SNEGSKA (reference sequence). This CDR3 reads CSASWGGNEQFF. The CDR3 DNA reads as TGCAGTGCTAGTTGGGGGGGCAATGAGCAGTTCTTC.

Relative to its sample, this clonotype is medium-sized. V is TRBV7-9 and J is TRBJ1-6; D possibly corresponds to TRBD1 (6 bases). Looked up from germline, CDR1 is SEHNR and CDR2 is FQNEAQ (reference sequence). V dropped 6 bases and J dropped 5 bases, with 14 bases sitting between them. The CDR3 has 15 amino acids. The chain's CDR3 is CASSTDSLNNSPLHF. CDR3 in DNA: TGTGCCAGCAGTACGGACAGTCTGAATAATTCACCCCTCCACTTT.

V is TRBV29-1 and J is TRBJ1-2; D gene uncertain. The V end lost 4 bases, the J end lost 6 bases, and 3 bases lay between the germline ends. Germline values: CDR1 SQVTM, CDR2 ANQGSEA. The CDR3 totals 9 residues. The CDR3 spells CSVGDGYTF. The CDR3 nucleotides are TGCAGCGTTGGGGATGGCTACACCTTC.

The chain has TRBV11-2 and TRBJ1-6; D is ambiguous. There are 15 residues in the CDR3. Trimming stripped 0 bases from V and 5 bases from J, with 8 bases between. Germline CDR1 and CDR2: SGHAT and FQNNGV. CDR3 bases: TGTGCCAGCAGCTTAGAGTCACTGAATAATTCACCCCTCCACTTT. This sequence encodes CASSLESLNNSPLHF. Full variable domain (missing parts from reference TRBV11-2 and TRBJ1-6): EAGVAQSPRYKIIEKRQSVAFWCNPISGHATLYWYQQILGQGPKLLIQFQNNGVVDDSQLPKDRFSAERLKGVDSTLKIQPAKLEDSAVYLCASSLESLNNSPLHFGNGTRLTVT.

By proportion, this clonotype is medium-sized. The J gene is TRBJ2-6, the V gene TRBV11-2, with 12 positions matching TRBD2. The CDR3 spans 19 residues. Germline CDR1 is SGHAT and CDR2 is FQNNGV. V lost 6 bases to trimming and J lost 0 bases; unmatched junction nucleotides: 9. The CDR3 region has the DNA TGTGCCAGCAGGCGGACTAGCGGGGCTTTGCACTCTGGGGCCAACGTCCTGACTTTC. Translated: CASRRTSGALHSGANVLTF. Full variable domain (rest looked up from reference TRBV11-2 and TRBJ2-6): EAGVAQSPRYKIIEKRQSVAFWCNPISGHATLYWYQQILGQGPKLLIQFQNNGVVDDSQLPKDRFSAERLKGVDSTLKIQPAKLEDSAVYLCASRRTSGALHSGANVLTFGAGSRLTVL.

In its sample, this clonotype is medium-sized (0.01 to 0.1%). The chain carries TRBV12-3 or TRBV12-4 and TRBJ2-3, with 7 bases aligning to TRBD2. Trimming at V came to 3 bases and at J to 7 bases, leaving 10 bases not matched to a gene. The CDR3 length is 15 residues. The CDR3 sequence: CASSFRVLATNTQYF. The CDR3 DNA reads TGTGCCAGCAGTTTCCGGGTACTAGCGACCAATACGCAGTATTTT.

This clonotype was seen a few times. The chain links TRBV7-2 to TRBJ2-7; tentatively, D is TRBD2 (5 bases). V lost 5 bases, J lost 3 bases, and 20 bases lay in between. The germline gives CDR1 SGHTA, CDR2 FQGNSA. The CDR3 has 16 amino acids. The CDR3 coding sequence is TGTGCCAGCAGCGTCTTAGAGGTAGACTACCTCTACGAGCAGTACTTC. Translation gives CASSVLEVDYLYEQYF.

This clonotype rates as medium-sized. The rearrangement joins TRBV20-1 to TRBJ2-3; 12 bases fit TRBD2. The V segment lost 0 bases and the J segment 5 bases; nucleotides outside the gene matches: 6. Germline-derived CDR1 and CDR2 are DFQATT and SNEGSKA (reference sequence). There are 16 residues in the CDR3. This CDR3 reads CSARDILAGGQDTQYF. Here the CDR3 DNA reads TGCAGTGCTAGAGATATTCTAGCGGGGGGGCAAGATACGCAGTATTTT.

By frequency in the sample, this clonotype is medium-sized. The V call is TRBV18, the J call TRBJ1-1; the D gene is possibly TRBD1 (5 bases). The germline V and J ends were trimmed by 3 bases and 1 base, with 12 bases remaining between them. The germline V gene encodes CDR1 KGHSH and CDR2 LQKENI. This CDR3 is 15 amino acids long. DNA of the CDR3: TGTGCCAGCTCACCCAAGGGGACTAAGAACACTGAAGCTTTCTTT. Its translation is CASSPKGTKNTEAFF.

The V call is TRBV18, the J call TRBJ2-1, with 14 bases aligning to TRBD2. Germline V gives CDR1 KGHSH, CDR2 LQKENI. Trimming removed 8 bases from V and 6 bases from J; junction bases left unmatched: 12. The CDR3 contains 17 residues. In nucleotides, the CDR3 is TGTGCCAGCACCGGGACTAGCGGGGGTCCATGGTCCAATGAGCAGTTCTTC. This codes for CASTGTSGGPWSNEQFF.

This clonotype was counted many times. The chain uses TRBV12-3 or TRBV12-4 and TRBJ1-5, with D maybe TRBD1 (6 bases). V was trimmed by 8 bases and J by 9 bases, leaving 14 bases between them. There are 12 residues in the CDR3. The CDR3 bases are TGTGCCAGCCGGGACAACCTGGGGCCCCAGCATTTT. This sequence encodes CASRDNLGPQHF.

The chain links TRBV7-9 to TRBJ1-2, with D unresolved. V lost 3 bases, J lost 0 bases, and 14 bases lay in between. Germline CDR1 and CDR2: SEHNR and FQNEAQ (reference sequence). This CDR3 spans 16 amino acids. The CDR3 sequence is CASSFSLFGANYGYTF. CDR3 DNA sequence: TGTGCCAGCAGCTTCAGCCTATTTGGGGCTAACTATGGCTACACCTTC.

This clonotype is judged medium-sized. The chain is built from TRBV20-1 and TRBJ2-5; D is possibly TRBD2 (6 bases). The CDR3 loop spans 16 amino acids. Per germline, CDR1 DFQATT and CDR2 SNEGSKA (reference sequence). The ends were cut back, 4 bases at V and 0 bases at J, with 18 bases in the middle. CDR3: CSATGDQIYNQETQYF. CDR3 nucleotide sequence: TGCAGTGCTACGGGGGACCAAATATACAACCAAGAGACCCAGTACTTC.

J is TRBJ2-3 and V is TRBV18; D is undetermined. Germline assignment: CDR1 KGHSH and CDR2 LQKENI. This CDR3 is 15 amino acids long. V lost 1 base and J 0 bases, leaving 8 bases between the germline ends. CDR3 nucleotides: TGTGCCAGCTCACCACGGGTCCCTAGCACAGATACGCAGTATTTT. It codes for CASSPRVPSTDTQYF.

By its share, this clonotype is medium-sized. J is TRBJ2-7 and V is TRBV6-5; D may be TRBD2 (7 bases). This CDR3 spans 13 amino acids. Trimming took 6 bases from V and 2 from J, leaving 11 bases between them. Germline V gene lookup returns CDR1 MNHEY and CDR2 SVGAGI. The CDR3 loop reads CASRPGGPYEQYF. For the CDR3, the DNA is TGTGCCAGCAGACCGGGGGGCCCCTACGAGCAGTACTTC.

This clonotype was seen at least ten times. The chain combines TRBV7-9 with TRBJ1-1; unclear D gene. This CDR3 comprises 15 residues. The V and J ends lost 0 bases and 2 bases respectively, with 10 bases between them. Germline V CDR1 and CDR2: SEHNR, FQNEAQ (reference sequence). The CDR3 DNA follows: TGTGCCAGCAGCTTAGCCGCCGGCGCCAACACTGAAGCTTTCTTT. Residues: CASSLAAGANTEAFF. Full variable domain (rest looked up from reference TRBV7-9 and TRBJ1-1): DTGVSQNPRHKITKRGQNVTFRCDPISEHNRLYWYRQTLGQGPEFLTYFQNEAQLEKSRLLSDRFSAERPKGSFSTLEIQRTEQGDSAMYLCASSLAAGANTEAFFGQGTRLTVV.

This clonotype was detected many times. The CDR3 sequence: CASSQARPRGSTEAFF. The CDR3 nucleotides are TGTGCCAGCAGCCAAGCTCGCCCCAGGGGGTCCACTGAAGCTTTCTTT. The chain joins TRBV4-2 to TRBJ1-1; 7 positions agree with TRBD1. Germline loops: CDR1 LGHNA, CDR2 YNFKEQ. The CDR3 contains 16 residues. V lost 1 base and J lost 4; bases outside the gene matches: 9.

For the CDR3, the DNA is TGTGCCAGCAGTTACGGCGGGACAGTGAATGAAAAACTGTTTTTT. Translating it yields CASSYGGTVNEKLFF. The chain couples TRBV6-6 to TRBJ1-4, with 7 bases identical to TRBD1. From germline, CDR1 is MNHNY and CDR2 SVGAGI (reference sequence). Losses at the gene ends were 2 bases for V and 5 bases for J; bases not matched to a gene: 5. The length of the CDR3 is 15 residues.